This entry features one TCR beta chain sequence. This sample stems from a study of blood T cell repertoires in COVID-19. Across the study: The analysed material was cDNA or gDNA that came from T cells, B-cell-depleted T cells, or PBMCs.

Original processing methods: Estimated nucleated cell counts came from reference gene primer amplification. Assay used: immunoSEQ multiplex PCR; TCRdb lists only in-frame clones, some missing. The V and J calls and clone size are taken from that table; D and trimming were inferred from the DNA. The sample shows 50,000 or so clones, about 89% of them seen only once. The V gene end was trimmed by 4 bases and the J gene end by 8 bases; junction bases not matched to a gene: 10. The CDR3 contains 16 residues. The germline CDR1 and CDR2 sequences are SGHRS and YFSETQ. The sequence derives from a man in his 70s with active COVID-19. The sample taken for sequencing was peripheral blood. The rearrangement uses TRBV5-1 and TRBJ2-1, with TRBD1 matching over 12 bases. CDR3 coding DNA: TGCGCCAGCAGCAGGGACAGGGGGCGAAACTTCCATGAGCAGTTCTTC. Translated, it gives CASSRDRGRNFHEQFF.